The present TCR beta chain was sequenced within a study of low-dose radiotherapy and immunotherapy resistance in tumors. Study in general: Patients received cyclophosphamide 200 mg/m2 intravenously every two weeks, the day before radiation-immunotherapy. Primers targeting TRAV and TRBV primed first-strand cDNA, covering alpha and beta chains.

TCRs underwent 15 to 25 PCR cycles of amplification with a constant-region primer and V-primer adapter. MiXCR, run by TCRdb on the reads, gives a single entry per CDR3 protein. The sample consists of roughly 52,000 distinct CDR3 sequences, around a third of them appearing once. The table lists this clonotype with many counts. Trimming shortened V by 5 bases and J by 4 bases, and 11 bases separated the two germline ends. Per germline, CDR1 MNHEY and CDR2 SVGEGT. The CDR3 runs 13 residues. The time point denotes: after trial treatment. Treatment indicated: LDRT plus nivolumab, ipilimumab, low-dose cyclophosphamide and aspirin (RACIN trial). As their treatment, donors received nivolumab, ipilimumab, aspirin, low-dose cyclophosphamide and low-dose radiotherapy.

The chain employs TRBV6-2 or TRBV6-3 and TRBJ2-5, with D possibly matching TRBD2 (6 bases). This specimen was PBMCs, taken after low-dose radiotherapy plus immunotherapy. The TCR originated in a male donor with rectosigmoid adenocarcinoma. CDR3 nucleotide sequence: TGTGCCAGCAGTGAAATGGGGGGAGAGACCCAGTACTTC. It encodes CASSEMGGETQYF.